This T cell receptor beta chain was identified in a study of cytomegalovirus exposure and HLA in healthy donors. Study findings and constraints: The classifier reportedly diagnosed cytomegalovirus status with high specificity and sensitivity. CMV antigen specificity of three CMV-associated chains was confirmed in vitro.

Regarding this clone: Its antigen is not identified.

Produced via immunoSEQ multiplex PCR; TCRdb's table is partial and in-frame only. The data hold some 83,000 clones, with approximately 94% observed a single time. The germline CDR1 and CDR2 sequences are MGHDK and SYGVNS. V gave up 5 bases and J gave up 9 bases; unmatched junction bases: 7. The CDR3 consists of 14 residues. The receptor comes from a woman younger than 35 in good health and CMV-seropositive. V usage is TRBV25-1 and J usage is TRBJ1-6, with TRBD1 matching 7 bases. The sequenced sample consisted of PBMCs. The CDR3 is CASSRDSSVSPLHF. The CDR3 DNA reads TGTGCCAGCAGTCGGGACAGCTCTGTTTCACCCCTCCACTTT.